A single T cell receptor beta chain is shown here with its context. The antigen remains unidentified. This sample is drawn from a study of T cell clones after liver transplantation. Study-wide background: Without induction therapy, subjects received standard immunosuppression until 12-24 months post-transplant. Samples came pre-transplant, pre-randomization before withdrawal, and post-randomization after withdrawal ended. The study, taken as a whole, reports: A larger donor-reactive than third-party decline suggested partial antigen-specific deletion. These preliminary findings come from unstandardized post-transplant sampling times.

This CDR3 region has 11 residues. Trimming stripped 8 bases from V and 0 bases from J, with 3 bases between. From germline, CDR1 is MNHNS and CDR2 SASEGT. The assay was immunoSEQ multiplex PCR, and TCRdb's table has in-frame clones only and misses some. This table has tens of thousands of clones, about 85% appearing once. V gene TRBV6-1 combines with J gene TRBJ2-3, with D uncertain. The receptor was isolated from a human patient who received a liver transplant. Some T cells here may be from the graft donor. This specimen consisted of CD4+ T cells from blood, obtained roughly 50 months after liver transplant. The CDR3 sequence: CASASTDTQYF. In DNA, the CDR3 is TGTGCCAGCGCTAGCACAGATACGCAGTATTTT.